The 26 T cell receptor beta chains below were found in one sample sequenced in a study of cytomegalovirus exposure and HLA in healthy donors. The study ran its PCR with 60 Vbeta and 13 Jbeta primers. Sequenced by immunoSEQ multiplex PCR; TCRdb stores in-frame clones only, minus some. The sample has 110,000 to 150,000 clones, about 79% seen once. The sample was PBMCs. The receptors stem from a woman aged 25 to 39 in good health and CMV-seronegative.

The rearrangement uses TRBV7-2 and TRBJ1-2, with a weak D call TRBD1 (5 bases). CDR1 is SGHTA, CDR2 FQGNSA, per germline. This CDR3 region has 15 residues. V was shortened by 0 bases and J by 0 bases, with 8 bases between the two germline ends. The CDR3 nucleotides read TGTGCCAGCAGCTTAGCTCAGGGATCTAACTATGGCTACACCTTC. Translating gives CASSLAQGSNYGYTF.

The genes are TRBV1 and TRBJ2-5; the table's D call of TRBD1 was not tested on the DNA. TRBV1 is shown as a pseudogene. This CDR3 region has 16 residues. The CDR3 DNA is TGCACCAGCAGCCAAGAATCATCGGACAGGGGTTCGACGGAGTACTTC. Protein: CTSSQESSDRGSTEYF.

The J gene is TRBJ1-1, the V gene TRBV6-1, with D perhaps matching TRBD1 (6 bases). Trimming removed 0 bases from V and 5 bases from J, with 10 bases in between. The CDR3 runs to 14 residues. Germline-derived CDR1 and CDR2 are MNHNS and SASEGT. CDR3 DNA sequence: TGTGCCAGCAGTGAAGCGCAGGGGATGACTGAAGCTTTCTTT. Protein sequence: CASSEAQGMTEAFF.

V and J are TRBV6-5 and TRBJ2-2, with D unclear. Trimming took 2 bases from V and 5 from J, leaving 9 bases between them. Germline-derived CDR1 and CDR2 are MNHEY and SVGAGI. The CDR3 length is 14 residues. DNA of the CDR3: TGTGCCAGCAGTTACGGTCGGTTAACCGGGGAGCTGTTTTTT. Translated: CASSYGRLTGELFF.

The chain combines TRBV5-6 with TRBJ1-1; tentative D call: TRBD1 (6 bases). The CDR3 spans 14 residues. Per the germline V gene, CDR1 is SGHDT and CDR2 is YYEEEE. V shed 4 bases and J shed 3 bases, with 13 bases lying between them. CDR3: CASSGQGWYTEAFF. The CDR3, as DNA: TGTGCCAGCAGCGGGCAGGGGTGGTACACTGAAGCTTTCTTT.

The chain has TRBV13 and TRBJ1-1, with D possibly being TRBD1 (6 bases). The length of the CDR3 is 15 residues. Germline CDR1 PRHDT, CDR2 FYEKMQ (reference sequence). V was cut by 5 bases and J by 1 base, with 14 bases left in between. CDR3 residues: CASSVQGLGNTEAFF. The CDR3 DNA follows: TGTGCCAGCAGCGTACAGGGATTGGGGAACACTGAAGCTTTCTTT.

This CDR3 is CASSPSAGGYTF. CDR3 DNA: TGTGCCAGCAGCCCCTCCGCGGGAGGCTACACCTTC. This sequence joins TRBV6-5 and TRBJ1-2; D unresolved. Germline CDR1 is MNHEY and CDR2 is SVGAGI. V was cut by 6 bases and J by 8 bases, with 13 bases left in between. The CDR3 consists of 12 residues.

The chain is built from TRBV5-1 and TRBJ2-1; 8 bases agree with TRBD2. V shed 3 bases and J 3 bases; nucleotides not matched to a gene: 8. The CDR3 runs to 16 residues. The germline V gene has CDR1 SGHRS and CDR2 YFSETQ. In DNA form, the CDR3 reads TGCGCCAGCAGCTGGGGAGGAAGCGGGGGCTACAATGAGCAGTTCTTC. This codes for CASSWGGSGGYNEQFF. Full variable domain (outside the CDR3, taken from reference TRBV5-1 and TRBJ2-1): KAGVTQTPRYLIKTRGQQVTLSCSPISGHRSVSWYQQTPGQGLQFLFEYFSETQRNKGNFPGRFSGRQFSNSRSEMNVSTLELGDSALYLCASSWGGSGGYNEQFFGPGTRLTVL.

This sequence joins TRBV25-1 and TRBJ2-2, with 8 nucleotides matching TRBD1. V was clipped by 7 bases and J by 1 base; unmatched bases: 5. This CDR3 comprises 15 residues. Per germline, CDR1 MGHDK and CDR2 SYGVNS. The CDR3 DNA follows: TGTGCCAGCACCCCTGGGACAGGGAACACCGGGGAGCTGTTTTTT. Its protein product is CASTPGTGNTGELFF. Full variable domain (missing parts from reference TRBV25-1 and TRBJ2-2): EADIYQTPRYLVIGTGKKITLECSQTMGHDKMYWYQQDPGMELHLIHYSYGVNSTEKGDLSSESTVSRIRTEHFPLTLESARPSHTSQYLCASTPGTGNTGELFFGEGSRLTVL.

This clone is a singleton in its sample. The chain has TRBV6-1 and TRBJ1-1; 9 bases are a match to TRBD1. V was pared by 6 bases and J by 5 bases, with 10 bases of the junction left unmatched. This CDR3 has 15 residues. Germline V CDR1 and CDR2: MNHNS, SASEGT. CDR3 region: CASRDRGEYRTEAFF. In DNA form, the CDR3 reads TGTGCCAGCAGGGACAGGGGAGAATATCGTACTGAAGCTTTCTTT.

The rearrangement links TRBV7-9 to TRBJ1-1; a possible D gene is TRBD1 (5 bases). Trimming took 5 bases from V and 0 from J, leaving 13 bases between them. Germline CDR1 SEHNR, CDR2 FQNEAQ (reference sequence). The CDR3 sequence is 15 residues long. In DNA, the CDR3 is TGTGCCAGCAGCGCGGGGACCGTCCTGAACACTGAAGCTTTCTTT. It translates to CASSAGTVLNTEAFF.

This chain links TRBV12-5 with TRBJ1-5; 8 nucleotides agree with TRBD1. This CDR3 contains 14 residues. CDR1 LGHNT and CDR2 FRNRAP come from the germline V gene. The junction had 9 bases not matched to a gene; V was cut back by 7 bases and J by 7 bases. CDR3 sequence reads: CASALTGVFQPQHF. CDR3 DNA sequence: TGTGCTAGTGCCTTGACAGGGGTATTCCAGCCCCAGCATTTT.

The chain joins TRBV19 to TRBJ1-5, with a tentative D call TRBD1 (5 bases). V was clipped by 3 bases and J by 0 bases, with 9 bases between them. CDR1 is LNHDA and CDR2 is SQIVND in the germline V gene (reference sequence). There are 15 residues in the CDR3. The CDR3 sequence: CASSILRDSNQPQHF. The CDR3 DNA reads as TGTGCCAGTAGTATTCTCAGGGATAGCAATCAGCCCCAGCATTTT.

This clone has only a few counts. The J gene is TRBJ1-2, the V gene TRBV6-5; unclear D gene. Trimming cost V 7 bases and J 3 bases, with 12 bases left between them. The CDR3 totals 13 residues. The V gene's germline CDR1 is MNHEY and CDR2 SVGAGI. The CDR3 region has the DNA TGTGCCAGCACCGAGGGCGGTCACTATGGCTACACCTTC. Amino acid sequence: CASTEGGHYGYTF.

This chain connects TRBV4-3 to TRBJ1-2; 7 nucleotides line up with TRBD1. The CDR3 is 15 amino acids. CDR1 LGHNA and CDR2 YSLEER come from the germline V gene. The V and J ends lost 3 bases and 7 bases, in that order; junction bases with no gene match: 11. CDR3: CASSQRDRYFGGYTF. CDR3 bases: TGCGCCAGCAGCCAGAGGGACAGATATTTCGGTGGCTACACCTTC.

Written as DNA, the CDR3 is TGTGCCAGCAGTGCTCACAGGGGGGTACAGTATTTT. Translated, it gives CASSAHRGVQYF. The rearrangement joins TRBV6-1 to TRBJ1-5; 8 bases line up with TRBD1. The DNA end is a closer match to TRBJ2-3, so the J assignment may be wrong. Germline V gives CDR1 MNHNS, CDR2 SASEGT. This CDR3 has 12 residues.

The chain couples TRBV6-5 to TRBJ2-3; D is ambiguous. With 5 bases removed from V and 0 bases from J, the gap between germline ends came to 9 bases. CDR1 and CDR2 (germline): MNHEY, SVGAGI. The CDR3 sequence is 14 residues long. CDR3 loop: CASSVGLSTDTQYF. The CDR3 DNA reads TGTGCCAGCAGTGTCGGTCTGAGCACAGATACGCAGTATTTT.

This clone was seen a few times. J is TRBJ1-1 and V is TRBV5-4; 8 bases agree with TRBD1. The CDR3 is 13 amino acids. The V and J ends lost 7 bases and 5 bases, in that order; junction bases with no gene match: 7. The V gene's germline CDR1 is SGHNT and CDR2 YYREEE (reference sequence). This CDR3 is CASVNRGNTEAFF. The CDR3, as DNA: TGTGCCAGCGTTAACAGGGGGAATACTGAAGCTTTCTTT.

This clone came up a few times. The gene calls are TRBV5-1 and TRBJ1-2, with D hard to call. CDR3 length: 13 residues. CDR1 is SGHRS and CDR2 is YFSETQ in the germline V gene. Trimming pared 3 bases from V and 4 bases from J, leaving 10 bases between. The CDR3 sequence is CASSSTAVYGYTF. In nucleotides, the CDR3 is TGCGCCAGCAGCTCCACAGCCGTCTATGGCTACACCTTC.

The chain carries TRBV30 and TRBJ1-2; TRBD1 is a possible D gene (5 bases). V lost 1 base, J lost 0 bases, and 21 bases lay in between. The CDR3 contains 18 residues. From germline, CDR1 is GTSNPN and CDR2 SVGIG (reference sequence). For the CDR3, the DNA is TGTGCCTGGAGTGCCCTGGGGGACTCCGAACACGCTAACTATGGCTACACCTTC. This encodes CAWSALGDSEHANYGYTF. The entire variable domain, with the rest obtained from reference TRBV30 and TRBJ1-2, is as follows: SQTIHQWPATLVQPVGSPLSLECTVEGTSNPNLYWYRQAAGRGLQLLFYSVGIGQISSEVPQNLSASRPQDRQFILSSKKLLLSDSGFYLCAWSALGDSEHANYGYTFGSGTRLTVV.

This clone was observed a handful of times. The chain carries TRBV5-4 and TRBJ1-1, with D hard to call. This CDR3 comprises 12 residues. With 4 bases removed from V and 7 bases from J, the gap between germline ends came to 11 bases. Germline V gene data show CDR1 as SGHNT and CDR2 as YYREEE (reference sequence). The CDR3 sequence: CASSPASGEAFF. The CDR3 DNA is TGTGCCAGCAGCCCGGCGTCAGGTGAAGCTTTCTTT.

V usage is TRBV27 and J usage is TRBJ2-1, with TRBD2 identical over 10 bases. CDR1 is MNHEY, CDR2 SMNVEV, per germline (reference sequence). This CDR3 is 15 amino acids long. Germline trimming cut 5 bases from V and 6 bases from J; bases unmatched to any gene: 7. This CDR3 reads CASSPSGGAANEQFF. CDR3 sequence (DNA): TGTGCCAGCAGTCCGAGCGGGGGGGCCGCCAATGAGCAGTTCTTC.

This clone showed up just once. This chain joins TRBV9 and TRBJ1-3, with a possible D match to TRBD1 (5 bases). V shed 2 bases and J shed 3 bases, with 12 bases lying between them. Germline assignment: CDR1 SGDLS and CDR2 YYNGEE. The CDR3 spans 15 residues. The CDR3 DNA is TGTGCCAGCAGCGTCCGTGGGGGGTATGGAAACACCATATATTTT. This encodes CASSVRGGYGNTIYF.

The rearrangement joins TRBV9 to TRBJ1-2; D is unclear. Germline lookup yields CDR1 SGDLS and CDR2 YYNGEE. V dropped 4 bases and J dropped 2 bases, with 15 bases sitting between them. The CDR3 is made up of 15 amino acids. The CDR3 loop reads CASSPQTGRNYGYTF. Here the CDR3 DNA reads TGTGCCAGCAGCCCGCAGACGGGTCGGAACTATGGCTACACCTTC. The variable domain in full, completed from reference TRBV9 and TRBJ1-2, reads DSGVTQTPKHLITATGQRVTLRCSPRSGDLSVYWYQQSLDQGLQFLIQYYNGEERAKGNILERFSAQQFPDLHSELNLSSLELGDSALYFCASSPQTGRNYGYTFGSGTRLTVV.

This clone is a singleton in its sample. This chain links TRBV2 with TRBJ1-5, with 10 bases that match TRBD1. V gave up 4 bases and J gave up 4 bases; unmatched junction bases: 1. This CDR3 region has 14 residues. Germline V lookup: CDR1 SNHLY, CDR2 FYNNEI. The DNA of the CDR3 is TGTGCCAGCAGTGCGGACAGGGGGAATCAGCCCCAGCATTTT. Its translation: CASSADRGNQPQHF.

This chain uses TRBV5-5 with TRBJ2-2; 9 nucleotides agree with TRBD1. The CDR3 totals 15 residues. Unmatched junction bases numbered 6, after V lost 4 bases and J lost 5 bases. CDR1 is SGHKS and CDR2 is YYEKEE in the germline V gene (reference sequence). The CDR3 DNA is TGTGCCAGCAGCCCCGGGACAGGGTGGACCGGGGAGCTGTTTTTT. It encodes CASSPGTGWTGELFF.